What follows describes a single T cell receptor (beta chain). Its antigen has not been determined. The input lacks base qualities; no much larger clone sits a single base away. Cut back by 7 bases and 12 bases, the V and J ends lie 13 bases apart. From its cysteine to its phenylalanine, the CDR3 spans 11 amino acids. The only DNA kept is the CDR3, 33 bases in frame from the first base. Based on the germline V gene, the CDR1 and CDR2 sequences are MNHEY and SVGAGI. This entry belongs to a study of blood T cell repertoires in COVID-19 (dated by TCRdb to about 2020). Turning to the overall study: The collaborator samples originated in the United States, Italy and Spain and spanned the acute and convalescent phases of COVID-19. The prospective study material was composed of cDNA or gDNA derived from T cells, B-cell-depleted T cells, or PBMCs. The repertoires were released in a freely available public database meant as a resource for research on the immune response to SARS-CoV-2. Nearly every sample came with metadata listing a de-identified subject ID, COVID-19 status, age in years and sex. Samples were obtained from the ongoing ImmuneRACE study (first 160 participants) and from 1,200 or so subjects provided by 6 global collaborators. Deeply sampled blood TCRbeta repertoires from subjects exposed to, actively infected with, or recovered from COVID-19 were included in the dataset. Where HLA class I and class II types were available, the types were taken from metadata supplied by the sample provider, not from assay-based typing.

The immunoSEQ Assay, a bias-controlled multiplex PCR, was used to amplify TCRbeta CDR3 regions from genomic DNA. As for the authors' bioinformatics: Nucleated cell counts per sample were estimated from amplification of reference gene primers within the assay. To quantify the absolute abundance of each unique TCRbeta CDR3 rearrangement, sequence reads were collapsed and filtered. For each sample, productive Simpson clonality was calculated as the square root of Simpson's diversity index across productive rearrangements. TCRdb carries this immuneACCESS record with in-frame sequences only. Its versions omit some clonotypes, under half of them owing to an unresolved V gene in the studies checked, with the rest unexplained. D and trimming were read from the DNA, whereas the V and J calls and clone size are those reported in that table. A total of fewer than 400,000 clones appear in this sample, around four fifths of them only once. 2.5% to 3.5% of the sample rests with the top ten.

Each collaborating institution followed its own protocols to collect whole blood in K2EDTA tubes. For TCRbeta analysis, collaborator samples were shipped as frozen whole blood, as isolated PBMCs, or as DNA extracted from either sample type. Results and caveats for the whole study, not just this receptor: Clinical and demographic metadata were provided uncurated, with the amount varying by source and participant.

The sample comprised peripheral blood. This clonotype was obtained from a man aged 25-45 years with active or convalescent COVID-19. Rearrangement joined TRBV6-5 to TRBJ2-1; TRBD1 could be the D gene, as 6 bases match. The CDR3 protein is CASIQGRRQFF. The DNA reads TGTGCCAGCATACAGGGAAGGCGGCAGTTCTTC.